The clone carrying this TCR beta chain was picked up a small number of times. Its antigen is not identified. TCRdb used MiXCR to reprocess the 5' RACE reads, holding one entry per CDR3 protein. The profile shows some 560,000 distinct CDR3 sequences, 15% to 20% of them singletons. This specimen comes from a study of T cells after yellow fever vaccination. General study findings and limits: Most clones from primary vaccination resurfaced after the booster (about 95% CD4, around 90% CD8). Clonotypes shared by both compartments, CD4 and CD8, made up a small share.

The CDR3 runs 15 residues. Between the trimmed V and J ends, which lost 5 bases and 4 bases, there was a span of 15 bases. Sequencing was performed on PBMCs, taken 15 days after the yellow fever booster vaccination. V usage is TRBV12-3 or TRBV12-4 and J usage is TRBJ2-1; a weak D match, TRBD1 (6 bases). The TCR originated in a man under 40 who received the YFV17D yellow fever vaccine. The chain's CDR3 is CASSLRQVDYNEQFF. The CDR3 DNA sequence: TGTGCCAGCAGTCTCCGACAGGTGGATTACAATGAGCAGTTCTTC.